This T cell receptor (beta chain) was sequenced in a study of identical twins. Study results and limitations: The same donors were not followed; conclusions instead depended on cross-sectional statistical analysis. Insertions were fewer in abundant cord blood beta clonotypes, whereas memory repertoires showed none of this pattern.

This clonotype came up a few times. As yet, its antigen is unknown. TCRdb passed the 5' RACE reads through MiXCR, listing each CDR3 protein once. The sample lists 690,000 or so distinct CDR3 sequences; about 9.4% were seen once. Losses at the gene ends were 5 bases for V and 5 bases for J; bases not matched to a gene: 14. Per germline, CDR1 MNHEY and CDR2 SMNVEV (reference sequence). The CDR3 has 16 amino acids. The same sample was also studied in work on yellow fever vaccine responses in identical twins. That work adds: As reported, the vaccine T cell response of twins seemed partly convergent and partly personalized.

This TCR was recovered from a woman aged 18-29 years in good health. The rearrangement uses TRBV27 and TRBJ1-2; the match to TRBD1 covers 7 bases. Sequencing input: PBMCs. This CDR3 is CASSLGRDRLTYGYTF. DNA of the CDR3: TGTGCCAGCAGTCTGGGAAGGGACAGATTAACATATGGCTACACCTTC.